This entry concerns a single T cell receptor (beta chain). The sample comes from a study of blood T cell repertoires in COVID-19. Sequenced by immunoSEQ multiplex PCR; TCRdb stores in-frame clones only, minus some. The sample lists roughly 120,000 clones, 86% occurring once. The CDR3 contains 13 residues. After removal of 5 bases from V and 10 bases from J, the junction contained 7 bases not matched to a gene. Looked up from germline, CDR1 is SGHTA and CDR2 is FQGNSA. What was sequenced was peripheral blood. The chain is built from TRBV7-2 and TRBJ1-5; 8 bases line up with TRBD1. This sequence originates from a man aged 65-85 years who had recovered from COVID-19. The CDR3 reads CASSPDRAQPQHF. For the CDR3, the DNA is TGTGCCAGCAGCCCGGACAGGGCTCAACCCCAGCATTTT.